Included here is one TCR beta chain sequence, with context. The PCR used 60 Vbeta and 13 Jbeta primers. The method was immunoSEQ multiplex PCR; TCRdb's version includes in-frame clones alone and lacks a portion of them. The sample totals about 96,000 clones. This sample was included in a study of cytomegalovirus exposure and HLA in healthy donors. Germline values: CDR1 GTSNPN, CDR2 SVGIG (reference sequence). CDR3 length equals 12 residues. V dropped 2 bases and J dropped 13 bases, with 15 bases sitting between them. Sequenced material: PBMCs. The chain joins TRBV30 to TRBJ2-1; a weak D match, TRBD1 (7 bases). The TCR was taken from a woman aged 30 to 39 in good health and CMV-seronegative. The CDR3 region is CAWSKQGRRQFF. The CDR3 DNA is TGTGCCTGGAGTAAACAGGGGAGGCGACAGTTCTTC.